This T cell receptor beta chain stems from a study of shared clonotypes between healthy human individuals. Turning to the study itself: Donor composition was a couple of women and three men, aged 18 to 49.

At a deep level, the assay was run. Scientists sequenced DNA from unsorted PBMC on ten immunoSEQ deep assay plates. The protocol was immunoSEQ multiplex PCR, while the TCRdb copy is restricted to in-frame clones and leaves out a portion. The table lists about 480,000 clones, less than 85% of them singletons. Genomic DNA came from tens of millions of PBMCs in unsorted samples. V was pared by 1 base and J by 0 bases, with 7 bases between. The CDR3 runs 15 residues. Germline V gene data show CDR1 as LNHDA and CDR2 as SQIVND (reference sequence). This TCR was sampled from a middle-aged woman in good health. Some clones in this sample may be carry-over from other donors' samples. Sequencing used PBMCs. The genes are TRBV19 and TRBJ2-1; the D is unclear. The CDR3 DNA sequence: TGTGCCAGTAGTATAGGGATGACCTCCTACAATGAGCAGTTCTTC. Translation gives CASSIGMTSYNEQFF.